This T cell receptor beta chain was documented in a study of blood T cell repertoires in COVID-19. Using immunoSEQ multiplex PCR, the repertoire was profiled, and TCRdb retains in-frame clones only, with some absent. The table lists about 150,000 clones, 88% of them singletons, with about 6.6% in the top ten. V trimming: 2 bases; J trimming: 3 bases; junction bases outside the gene matches: 6. Germline CDR1 reads SGHVS; CDR2 reads FQNEAQ. The CDR3 totals 16 residues. The sample consisted of PBMCs or T cells enriched from blood (not recorded which). This chain joins TRBV7-8 and TRBJ2-5, with 10 bases aligning to TRBD2. The receptor's source is a woman in her forties or fifties who had recovered from COVID-19. CDR3 in amino acids: CASSLQRGGREETQYF. The CDR3 DNA sequence: TGTGCCAGCAGCTTACAGCGGGGGGGCCGGGAAGAGACCCAGTACTTC.